Listed below are T cell receptor beta chains from one sample, sequenced in a study of response to subunit inactivated influenza vaccine. MiXCR was run by TCRdb on the RT-PCR reads, yielding one entry per CDR3 protein. The top ten hold 6% to 9.5% of the sample, which has 600,000 to 850,000 distinct CDR3 sequences, 13% to 15% seen once. The material sequenced was PBMCs from blood, taken around 15 days before vaccination. The receptors come from a man over 45 who received an inactivated influenza vaccine. CDR3s include the opening cysteine and the closing phenylalanine or tryptophan. The order of the fields is J gene, D gene, V gene, CDR3 protein. D genes are given only for firm matches.

j_call: TRBJ1-6
d_call: NA
v_call: TRBV25-1
cdr3_aa: CASRKVGTYNSPLHF

j_call: TRBJ2-3
d_call: TRBD1
v_call: TRBV29-1
cdr3_aa: CSVEGTGGPTDTQYF

j_call: TRBJ2-3
d_call: TRBD2
v_call: TRBV28
cdr3_aa: CASSFKRERTDTQYF

j_call: TRBJ2-2
d_call: NA
v_call: TRBV5-1
cdr3_aa: CASSLSQRGSTGELFF

j_call: TRBJ2-7
d_call: TRBD1
v_call: TRBV2
cdr3_aa: CASAGTGTGGQEQYF

j_call: TRBJ1-2
d_call: NA
v_call: TRBV12-3/TRBV12-4
cdr3_aa: CASSTTVGYGYTF

j_call: TRBJ1-6
d_call: NA
v_call: TRBV12-3/TRBV12-4
cdr3_aa: CASSFQGDSPLHF

j_call: TRBJ1-1
d_call: NA
v_call: TRBV7-9
cdr3_aa: CASSLEANTEAFF

j_call: TRBJ1-4
d_call: NA
v_call: TRBV29-1
cdr3_aa: CSVKEVATNEKLFF

j_call: TRBJ1-4
d_call: NA
v_call: TRBV28
cdr3_aa: CASIPRRGKVITNEKLFF

j_call: TRBJ2-5
d_call: TRBD1
v_call: TRBV3-1
cdr3_aa: CASSEGTGLRETQYF

j_call: TRBJ1-4
d_call: NA
v_call: TRBV4-2
cdr3_aa: CASSQEGDANGKLFF

j_call: TRBJ2-3
d_call: TRBD2
v_call: TRBV20-1
cdr3_aa: CSASLGLARGTDTQYF

j_call: TRBJ1-1
d_call: NA
v_call: TRBV12-3/TRBV12-4
cdr3_aa: CASSRGVKNTEAFF

j_call: TRBJ2-4
d_call: TRBD2
v_call: TRBV4-3
cdr3_aa: CASSQGLAGDDKNIQYF

j_call: TRBJ1-5
d_call: NA
v_call: TRBV30
cdr3_aa: CAWSVQGGGNQPQHF

j_call: TRBJ2-1
d_call: NA
v_call: TRBV29-1
cdr3_aa: CSARGGYSYNEQFF

j_call: TRBJ2-3
d_call: NA
v_call: TRBV14
cdr3_aa: CTSSQWMNTQYF

j_call: TRBJ2-3
d_call: NA
v_call: TRBV30
cdr3_aa: CAWSPRDTQYF

j_call: TRBJ2-5
d_call: NA
v_call: TRBV7-2
cdr3_aa: CASSLQGRVETQYF

j_call: TRBJ1-4
d_call: NA
v_call: TRBV10-3
cdr3_aa: CATSSGTSGEKLFF

j_call: TRBJ1-1
d_call: NA
v_call: TRBV18
cdr3_aa: CASSPSRGANTEAFF

j_call: TRBJ2-2
d_call: NA
v_call: TRBV27
cdr3_aa: CASSLHQGMSNTGELFF

j_call: TRBJ2-7
d_call: TRBD1
v_call: TRBV5-1
cdr3_aa: CASRQMTGGGNEQYF

j_call: TRBJ2-4
d_call: NA
v_call: TRBV5-6
cdr3_aa: CASSLVGPKNIQYF

j_call: TRBJ1-4
d_call: TRBD1
v_call: TRBV5-1
cdr3_aa: CASCGTGTGFTEKLFF

j_call: TRBJ2-3
d_call: TRBD2
v_call: TRBV7-8
cdr3_aa: CASSRPGTRLSSTDTQYF

j_call: TRBJ2-7
d_call: NA
v_call: TRBV20-1
cdr3_aa: CSARDVLVSYEQYF

j_call: TRBJ2-5
d_call: NA
v_call: TRBV6-2/TRBV6-3
cdr3_aa: CASSYRRDTFQETQYF

j_call: TRBJ2-7
d_call: NA
v_call: TRBV5-1
cdr3_aa: CASSHAGTSYEQYF

j_call: TRBJ2-7
d_call: NA
v_call: TRBV19
cdr3_aa: CASSIADTYEQYF

j_call: TRBJ1-2
d_call: TRBD1
v_call: TRBV7-9
cdr3_aa: CASSNQGEASHGYTF

j_call: TRBJ2-1
d_call: TRBD2
v_call: TRBV10-3
cdr3_aa: CAISELYLTSGIARGGMNNEQFF

j_call: TRBJ2-3
d_call: TRBD2
v_call: TRBV6-2/TRBV6-3
cdr3_aa: CASSYWATSVWTDTQYF

j_call: TRBJ2-1
d_call: TRBD2
v_call: TRBV12-3/TRBV12-4
cdr3_aa: CASSLTSGSVDEQFF

j_call: TRBJ2-1
d_call: NA
v_call: TRBV28
cdr3_aa: CASCLYNEQFF

j_call: TRBJ1-1
d_call: TRBD1
v_call: TRBV3-1
cdr3_aa: CASSHTRDRGSEAFF

j_call: TRBJ2-7
d_call: NA
v_call: TRBV29-1
cdr3_aa: CSVELISAGPQRISYEQYF

j_call: TRBJ2-7
d_call: NA
v_call: TRBV7-8
cdr3_aa: CASSNPRDYEQYF

j_call: TRBJ2-3
d_call: NA
v_call: TRBV6-1
cdr3_aa: CASSEWGASTDTQYF

j_call: TRBJ2-5
d_call: TRBD2
v_call: TRBV7-8
cdr3_aa: CASSQGLAGGPIEETQYF

j_call: TRBJ2-7
d_call: TRBD1
v_call: TRBV2
cdr3_aa: CASSPRTGEARSYEQYF